A selection of T cell receptor beta chains follows, all from one sample in a study of T cell repertoires in cytomegalovirus infection. Each CDR3 protein is one row after TCRdb ran MiXCR on the reads. The sample consists of about 570,000 distinct CDR3 sequences, 35% to 50% of them appearing once. Their recognized antigens are unknown. The source material was cultured PBMCs, sampled from culture after CMV antigen stimulation. Receptors were obtained from a human donor in good health (CMV status not recorded). Some clones in this sample may be carry-over from other donors' samples. CDR3s include the opening cysteine and the closing phenylalanine or tryptophan. The D gene is left open where the match is weak. Clone sizes are given selectively: once, few, many, or a class where the clone is expanded.

V	size	D	J	CDR3	DNA
TRBV4-1	few	NA	TRBJ1-2	CASSPFSGGWEYGYTF	TGCGCCAGCAGCCCGTTCTCGGGTGGTTGGGAGTATGGCTACACCTTC
TRBV19	few	TRBD1	TRBJ2-7	CASTPQGQGFGYEQYF	TGTGCCTCTACCCCCCAGGGACAGGGGTTTGGATACGAGCAGTACTTC
TRBV7-2	NA	NA	TRBJ2-2	CASSFRPIKGTGELFF	TGTGCCAGCAGCTTTAGACCCATCAAAGGCACCGGGGAGCTGTTTTTT
TRBV12-3/TRBV12-4	once	NA	TRBJ2-7	CASNEGRIYEQYF	TGTGCCAGCAATGAAGGACGTATCTACGAGCAGTACTTC
TRBV7-8	NA	NA	TRBJ1-1	CASSLYSPNTEAFF	TGTGCCAGCAGCTTGTATTCTCCGAACACTGAAGCTTTCTTT
TRBV6-5	NA	NA	TRBJ2-3	CASSSFGSSGADTQYF	TGTGCCAGCAGTTCCTTCGGGTCCTCTGGGGCAGATACGCAGTATTTT
TRBV27	NA	TRBD2	TRBJ2-3	CASRRATRLAGPTDTQYF	TGTGCCAGCAGACGAGCCACTCGACTAGCGGGGCCCACAGATACGCAGTATTTT
TRBV7-2	many	NA	TRBJ2-3	CASSLGRASTDTQYF	TGTGCCAGCAGCTTAGGAAGGGCTAGCACAGATACGCAGTATTTT
TRBV28	NA	TRBD1	TRBJ2-7	CASTDRALTKQYF	TGTGCCAGCACGGACAGGGCTCTTACGAAGCAGTACTTC
TRBV6-2/TRBV6-3	few	TRBD1	TRBJ1-1	CASRTGGLEAFF	TGTGCCAGCAGAACAGGGGGATTGGAAGCTTTCTTT
TRBV18	few	NA	TRBJ2-1	CASSRGVLGTAPPEQFF	TGTGCCAGCTCACGGGGGGTACTCGGGACAGCCCCTCCGGAGCAGTTCTTC
TRBV12-3/TRBV12-4	NA	TRBD1	TRBJ1-4	CASSLPNRGNEKLFF	TGTGCCAGCAGTTTACCTAACAGGGGTAATGAAAAACTGTTTTTT
TRBV30	once	NA	TRBJ2-3	CAWSGSAGVTDTQYF	TGTGCCTGGAGTGGATCGGCAGGGGTCACAGATACGCAGTATTTT
TRBV7-2	few	NA	TRBJ2-1	CASSVASSYNEQFF	TGTGCCAGCAGCGTGGCGAGCTCCTACAATGAGCAGTTCTTC
TRBV19	few	NA	TRBJ2-3	CASSTRADTQYF	TGTGCCAGTAGTACCAGGGCAGATACGCAGTATTTT
TRBV25-1	NA	NA	TRBJ1-2	CASSESGFNGYTF	TGTGCCAGCAGTGAATCGGGTTTCAATGGCTACACCTTC
TRBV7-8	few	NA	TRBJ2-7	CASSLTGYGYEQYF	TGTGCCAGCAGCCTGACGGGCTACGGCTACGAGCAGTACTTC
TRBV5-4	once	TRBD2	TRBJ2-7	CASSPTSAGAPYEQYF	TGTGCCAGCAGCCCGACCTCGGCGGGAGCCCCCTACGAGCAGTACTTC
TRBV12-3/TRBV12-4	few	TRBD2	TRBJ2-1	CASSSTSGANNEQFF	TGTGCCAGCAGCAGTACTAGCGGGGCAAACAATGAGCAGTTCTTC
TRBV6-5	NA	TRBD2	TRBJ2-4	CASSHTGTRVPNIQYF	TGTGCCAGCAGTCACACCGGGACTAGGGTCCCGAACATTCAGTACTTC
TRBV7-2	NA	NA	TRBJ1-3	CASSFKGGPTGNTICF	TGTGCCAGCAGCTTTAAGGGGGGGCCAACTGGAAACACCATATGTTTT
TRBV5-4	few	TRBD1	TRBJ2-1	CASSLGGTGQGNEQFF	TGTGCCAGCAGCTTGGGAGGGACAGGGCAAGGTAATGAGCAGTTCTTC
TRBV2	NA	TRBD2	TRBJ2-1	CANPPGGSYNEQFF	TGTGCCAACCCCCCGGGGGGCTCCTACAATGAGCAGTTCTTC
TRBV20-1	NA	NA	TRBJ1-4	CSARDGRDEKLFF	TGCAGTGCTAGAGACGGGAGGGATGAAAAACTGTTTTTT
TRBV7-9	NA	NA	TRBJ2-1	CASSFLELANEQFF	TGTGCCAGCAGCTTCTTAGAGTTGGCCAATGAGCAGTTCTTC
TRBV20-1	few	TRBD1	TRBJ1-6	CSARQGPNGRSPLHF	TGCAGTGCTCGACAGGGCCCTAATGGAAGGTCACCCCTCCACTTT
TRBV20-1	NA	NA	TRBJ2-3	CSASFFRATDTQYF	TGCAGTGCTAGTTTCTTCCGGGCCACAGATACGCAGTATTTT
TRBV7-2	NA	NA	TRBJ1-2	CASRPRRDNYGYTF	TGTGCCAGCAGACCTCGGAGAGATAACTATGGCTACACCTTC
TRBV6-5	few	NA	TRBJ1-2	CASSYWGFGYTF	TGTGCCAGCAGTTACTGGGGGTTTGGCTACACCTTC
TRBV6-6	NA	NA	TRBJ1-1	CASSYSPVPAEAFF	TGTGCCAGCAGTTACTCGCCCGTTCCTGCCGAAGCTTTCTTT
TRBV12-5	NA	NA	TRBJ2-3	CASGLKAKKTHSTDTQYF	TGTGCTAGTGGTCTGAAAGCCAAAAAAACACATAGCACAGATACGCAGTATTTT
TRBV6-6	once	NA	TRBJ1-1	CASGGTEAFF	TGTGCCAGCGGGGGGACTGAAGCTTTCTTT
TRBV7-2	many	NA	TRBJ2-4	CASSLGRDRIQYF	TGTGCCAGCAGCTTAGGGCGGGATCGCATTCAGTACTTC
TRBV7-2	many	TRBD1	TRBJ1-1	CASSWDRNTEAFF	TGTGCCAGCAGCTGGGACAGGAACACTGAAGCTTTCTTT
TRBV6-6	few	NA	TRBJ2-7	CASRWGPGTLAYEQYF	TGTGCCAGCAGATGGGGGCCCGGGACACTTGCCTACGAGCAGTACTTC
TRBV7-9	once	NA	TRBJ2-3	CASSARGLSTDTQYF	TGTGCCAGCAGCGCGCGGGGGCTGAGCACAGATACGCAGTATTTT
TRBV19	NA	NA	TRBJ1-2	CASSNWTRGGPYYGYTF	TGTGCCAGTAGTAACTGGACACGGGGGGGCCCATACTATGGCTACACCTTC
TRBV6-2/TRBV6-3	few	NA	TRBJ1-2	CASGQTGYSGYTF	TGTGCCAGCGGACAAACAGGGTACAGTGGCTACACCTTC
TRBV28	NA	NA	TRBJ1-4	CASSSPGVNEKLFF	TGTGCCAGCAGTTCTCCTGGGGTAAATGAAAAACTGTTTTTT
TRBV7-2	few	NA	TRBJ2-1	CASSEGLGYRNEQFF	TGTGCCAGCAGCGAGGGACTTGGGTACAGGAATGAGCAGTTCTTC
TRBV4-1	NA	NA	TRBJ2-7	CASSQDRDYEQYF	TGCGCCAGCAGCCAAGATAGGGATTACGAGCAGTACTTC
TRBV28	NA	NA	TRBJ1-3	CASSPGWNTIYF	TGTGCCAGCAGCCCAGGATGGAACACCATATATTTT
TRBV6-2/TRBV6-3	NA	NA	TRBJ1-5	CASSYGWRAQPQHF	TGTGCCAGCAGTTACGGCTGGAGGGCTCAGCCCCAGCATTTT
TRBV27	few	NA	TRBJ2-7	CASSGAGYNYEQYF	TGTGCCAGCAGTGGGGCAGGGTATAACTACGAGCAGTACTTC
TRBV7-2	many	TRBD1	TRBJ2-1	CASSPKQGAAFNEQFF	TGTGCCAGCAGCCCGAAACAGGGGGCAGCTTTCAATGAGCAGTTCTTC
TRBV6-5	NA	TRBD2	TRBJ2-7	CASREGIHEQYF	TGTGCCAGCCGGGAGGGTATACACGAGCAGTACTTC
TRBV11-2	NA	NA	TRBJ2-2	CASSLAVVLDPGELFF	TGTGCCAGCAGCTTAGCGGTAGTATTAGACCCCGGGGAGCTGTTTTTT
TRBV2	few	NA	TRBJ1-1	CASSEALLGPGEAFF	TGTGCCAGCAGTGAAGCATTATTGGGACCAGGGGAAGCTTTCTTT
TRBV2	NA	NA	TRBJ1-2	CASTQQLANYGYTF	TGTGCCAGCACTCAACAGTTAGCTAACTATGGCTACACCTTC
TRBV7-2	many	NA	TRBJ1-1	CASSLVVGGDTEAFF	TGTGCCAGCAGCTTAGTAGTAGGCGGGGACACTGAAGCTTTCTTT
TRBV20-1	few	NA	TRBJ1-5	CSARDSYGNQPQHF	TGCAGTGCTAGGGACAGCTACGGCAATCAGCCCCAGCATTTT
TRBV12-5	NA	NA	TRBJ2-5	CASGLPPPETQYF	TGTGCTAGTGGTTTGCCACCACCAGAGACCCAGTACTTC
TRBV6-8	NA	NA	TRBJ2-5	CASSYDGKQETQYF	TGTGCCAGCAGTTACGACGGTAAACAAGAGACCCAGTACTTC
TRBV12-3/TRBV12-4	NA	NA	TRBJ1-2	CASSPPLNGYTF	TGTGCCAGCAGCCCTCCGCTCAATGGCTACACCTTC
TRBV5-1	NA	NA	TRBJ2-5	CASSLIAGLETQYF	TGCGCCAGCAGCTTGATTGCAGGGTTGGAGACCCAGTACTTC
TRBV6-8	NA	NA	TRBJ1-6	CASSQTGFNSPLHF	TGTGCCAGCAGTCAAACAGGTTTCAATTCACCCCTCCACTTT
TRBV6-6	NA	NA	TRBJ1-6	CASSYSGVDSPLHF	TGTGCCAGCAGTTACTCCGGGGTCGATTCACCCCTCCACTTT
TRBV5-6	NA	NA	TRBJ2-5	CASNKLGYHETQYF	TGTGCCAGCAACAAGCTCGGGTACCACGAGACCCAGTACTTC
TRBV10-3	NA	NA	TRBJ2-3	CAIRAGGVAETYTQYF	TGTGCCATCAGGGCAGGCGGGGTAGCGGAGACCTATACGCAGTATTTT
TRBV19	NA	NA	TRBJ2-7	CASSIKGPKSYEQYF	TGTGCCAGTAGTATTAAGGGACCTAAATCCTACGAGCAGTACTTC